A selection of T cell receptor beta chains follows, all from one sample in a study of long-term antiretroviral therapy in people with HIV. The repertoire was sequenced with immunoSEQ multiplex PCR; TCRdb's copy has only in-frame clones and lacks some. This sample has 35,000 to 45,000 clones, with 80% to 90% found just once. This specimen was unsorted PBMCs, taken just before starting antiretroviral therapy. The receptor source for this set is a woman aged 18-29 years with HIV. The CDR3 runs from the conserved cysteine through the conserved F or W. A D gene is named only where the DNA matches it firmly. Clone size appears in some rows only: once, few, many, or a class for an expanded clone.

J: TRBJ1-3
V: TRBV15
size: -
D: TRBD1
CDR3: CATSKGAPENTIYF
DNA: TGTGCCACCAGCAAGGGGGCCCCGGAAAACACCATATATTTT

J: TRBJ2-2
V: TRBV27
size: -
D: TRBD2
CDR3: CASSLSGTITGELFF
DNA: TGTGCCAGCAGTTTATCCGGGACTATCACCGGGGAGCTGTTTTTT

J: TRBJ2-1
V: TRBV6-6
size: -
D: TRBD1
CDR3: CASRQGSYNEQFF
DNA: TGTGCCAGCCGACAGGGGTCCTACAATGAGCAGTTCTTC

J: TRBJ2-7
V: TRBV5-4
size: -
D: TRBD2
CDR3: CASATSGASYEQYF
DNA: TGTGCCAGCGCGACTAGCGGGGCTAGCTACGAGCAGTACTTC

J: TRBJ2-2
V: TRBV15
size: few
D: -
CDR3: CATRAEGETGELFF
DNA: TGTGCCACCAGGGCGGAGGGGGAGACCGGGGAGCTGTTTTTT

J: TRBJ2-7
V: TRBV28
size: -
D: TRBD2
CDR3: CASSLSRGVVGAREQYF
DNA: TGTGCCAGCAGTTTATCGCGGGGGGTGGTAGGGGCTCGGGAGCAGTACTTC

J: TRBJ2-5
V: TRBV6-1
size: once
D: -
CDR3: CASSEVGRQETQYF
DNA: TGTGCCAGCAGTGAAGTCGGCAGGCAAGAGACCCAGTACTTC

J: TRBJ2-1
V: TRBV7-6
size: -
D: -
CDR3: CASSLEPGWADNEQFF
DNA: TGTGCCAGCAGCTTAGAGCCCGGGTGGGCGGACAATGAGCAGTTCTTC

J: TRBJ2-7
V: TRBV7-3
size: -
D: -
CDR3: CASSLYAGYEQYF
DNA: TGTGCCAGCAGCTTATACGCGGGCTACGAGCAGTACTTC

J: TRBJ2-3
V: TRBV6-1
size: -
D: -
CDR3: CASGRDRSTDTQYF
DNA: TGTGCCAGCGGGCGGGACAGAAGCACAGATACGCAGTATTTT

J: TRBJ1-1
V: TRBV6-6
size: -
D: -
CDR3: CASSLRAENTEAFF
DNA: TGTGCCAGCAGTTTGAGAGCGGAAAACACTGAAGCTTTCTTT

J: TRBJ1-2
V: TRBV9
size: few
D: -
CDR3: CASSVVKGGADGYTF
DNA: TGTGCCAGCAGCGTAGTAAAGGGGGGCGCGGATGGCTACACCTTC

J: TRBJ2-1
V: TRBV19
size: -
D: -
CDR3: CASNEGSSYNEQFF
DNA: TGTGCCAGTAACGAGGGGAGCTCCTACAATGAGCAGTTCTTC

J: TRBJ2-7
V: TRBV7-9
size: -
D: TRBD1
CDR3: CASSLGTGVYEQYF
DNA: TGTGCCAGCAGCTTAGGGACAGGGGTGTACGAGCAGTACTTC

J: TRBJ2-2
V: TRBV18
size: -
D: TRBD1
CDR3: CASSRTGKNTGELFF
DNA: TGTGCCAGCTCGCGGACAGGGAAAAACACCGGGGAGCTGTTTTTT

J: TRBJ1-1
V: TRBV5-1
size: -
D: -
CDR3: CASSLRGAMNTEAFF
DNA: TGCGCCAGCAGCTTGAGAGGAGCCATGAACACTGAAGCTTTTTTT

J: TRBJ2-7
V: TRBV25-1
size: -
D: TRBD2
CDR3: CASSEPAGGYEQYF
DNA: TGTGCCAGCAGTGAACCAGCGGGAGGATACGAGCAGTACTTC

J: TRBJ2-2
V: TRBV9
size: -
D: -
CDR3: CASSVVGNWNTGELFF
DNA: TGTGCCAGCAGCGTAGTAGGTAACTGGAACACCGGGGAGCTGTTTTTT

J: TRBJ2-7
V: TRBV29-1
size: -
D: TRBD2
CDR3: CSVRARGTSLSYEQYF
DNA: TGCAGCGTCAGAGCTCGTGGGACTAGCTTATCATACGAGCAGTACTTC

J: TRBJ2-1
V: TRBV7-3
size: -
D: TRBD2
CDR3: CASSSHGGLAANEQFF
DNA: TGTGCCAGCAGCTCCCATGGGGGACTAGCGGCCAATGAGCAGTTCTTC

J: TRBJ1-6
V: TRBV4-3
size: -
D: TRBD1
CDR3: CASSQGGRTGFSPLHF
DNA: TGCGCCAGCAGCCAGGGCGGGCGGACAGGGTTTTCACCCCTCCACTTT

J: TRBJ2-7
V: TRBV19
size: -
D: TRBD1
CDR3: CASSPTGPNSYEQYF
DNA: TGTGCCAGTAGTCCGACAGGGCCTAACTCCTACGAGCAGTACTTC

J: TRBJ2-1
V: TRBV4-1
size: -
D: TRBD1
CDR3: CASSPEGQGAYNEQFF
DNA: TGCGCCAGCAGCCCTGAAGGACAGGGGGCCTACAATGAGCAGTTCTTC

J: TRBJ2-7
V: TRBV2
size: -
D: TRBD1
CDR3: CASSSPGGEQYF
DNA: TGTGCCAGCAGCTCACCAGGGGGCGAGCAGTACTTC

J: TRBJ2-1
V: TRBV4-3
size: -
D: TRBD1
CDR3: CASSLQGSGAYNEQFF
DNA: TGCGCCAGCAGCCTACAGGGGAGTGGGGCTTACAATGAGCAGTTCTTC

J: TRBJ2-3
V: TRBV11-2
size: -
D: -
CDR3: CASSLEGGGGTDTQYF
DNA: TGTGCCAGCAGCTTAGAGGGGGGAGGTGGTACAGATACGCAGTATTTT

J: TRBJ2-7
V: TRBV5-1
size: -
D: -
CDR3: CASSLARDQAYEQYF
DNA: TGCGCCAGCAGCTTGGCCCGGGACCAGGCCTACGAGCAGTACTTC

J: TRBJ1-2
V: TRBV5-1
size: -
D: -
CDR3: CASSLAQLGVANYGYTF
DNA: TGCGCCAGCAGCTTGGCCCAACTCGGGGTAGCCAACTATGGCTACACCTTC

J: TRBJ2-2
V: TRBV10-1
size: few
D: -
CDR3: CASSRGGELFF
DNA: TGCGCCAGTAGCAGGGGCGGGGAGCTGTTTTTT

J: TRBJ1-3
V: TRBV7-2
size: -
D: TRBD1
CDR3: CASSLERQGVPGNTIYF
DNA: TGTGCCAGCAGCTTAGAGAGGCAGGGGGTTCCAGGAAACACCATATATTTT

J: TRBJ2-7
V: TRBV28
size: -
D: -
CDR3: CASSLGGRIGSYEQYF
DNA: TGTGCCAGCAGTTTGGGTGGGCGGATAGGCTCCTACGAGCAGTACTTC

J: TRBJ2-2
V: TRBV6-5
size: -
D: -
CDR3: CASRAGWGTTELFF
DNA: TGTGCCAGCAGGGCCGGGTGGGGGACAACGGAGCTGTTTTTT

J: TRBJ2-1
V: TRBV7-3
size: -
D: -
CDR3: CASSAHPGGNEQFF
DNA: TGTGCCAGCAGCGCACACCCAGGGGGGAATGAGCAGTTCTTC

J: TRBJ2-7
V: TRBV5-4
size: -
D: TRBD2
CDR3: CASSPYGTSGRREQYF
DNA: TGTGCCAGCAGCCCATATGGGACTAGCGGGAGGCGGGAGCAGTACTTC

J: TRBJ2-2
V: TRBV11-3
size: -
D: -
CDR3: CASSWSANTGELFF
DNA: TGTGCCAGCAGCTGGAGTGCGAACACCGGGGAGCTGTTTTTT

J: TRBJ2-3
V: TRBV5-1
size: -
D: -
CDR3: CASSLAPPNTDTQYF
DNA: TGCGCCAGCAGCTTGGCTCCCCCGAACACAGATACGCAGTATTTT

J: TRBJ2-1
V: TRBV11-3
size: -
D: -
CDR3: CASSLVQGPQFF
DNA: TGTGCCAGCAGCTTAGTTCAGGGTCCGCAGTTCTTC

J: TRBJ1-2
V: TRBV28
size: -
D: -
CDR3: CASSFSSRDNYGYTF
DNA: TGTGCCAGCAGTTTTTCGAGCCGCGATAACTATGGCTACACCTTC

J: TRBJ2-3
V: TRBV19
size: -
D: -
CDR3: CASSGGNTLITQYF
DNA: TGTGCCAGTAGCGGGGGAAATACACTTATTACGCAGTATTTT

J: TRBJ2-1
V: TRBV4-3
size: -
D: -
CDR3: CASSQDLPENEQFF
DNA: TGCGCCAGCAGCCAAGATCTACCGGAAAATGAGCAGTTCTTC

J: TRBJ1-5
V: TRBV6-6
size: -
D: -
CDR3: CASSPRGGNQPQHF
DNA: TGTGCCAGCAGTCCTCGCGGGGGTAATCAGCCCCAGCATTTT

J: TRBJ1-1
V: TRBV10-3
size: -
D: -
CDR3: CAITTPGERTEAFF
DNA: TGTGCCATCACTACCCCAGGGGAGCGCACTGAAGCTTTCTTT

J: TRBJ2-1
V: TRBV19
size: -
D: -
CDR3: CASSIAANNEQFF
DNA: TGTGCCAGTAGTATCGCAGCTAACAATGAGCAGTTCTTC